This is a list of T cell receptor beta chains from one sample in a study of beta chain features in type 1 diabetes. Only in-frame clones appear in the TCRdb table, and some are missing; sequencing was by immunoSEQ multiplex PCR. Of fewer than 550,000 clones listed, more than 9.5% are singletons. Sequenced sample: naive CD4+ T cells from blood. These receptors all stem from a woman younger than 30 in good health. The CDR3 runs from the conserved cysteine through the conserved F or W. The order of the fields is V gene, clone size, D gene, J gene, CDR3 DNA, CDR3 protein. D genes are given only for firm matches. Clone sizes are given selectively: once, few, many, or a class where the clone is expanded.

v_call: TRBV28; clone_size: few; d_call: NA; j_call: TRBJ2-1; cdr3_nt: TGTGCCAGCAGCGCCACAAAGTCCTACAATGAGCAGTTCTTC; cdr3_aa: CASSATKSYNEQFF
v_call: TRBV9; clone_size: NA; d_call: NA; j_call: TRBJ2-7; cdr3_nt: TGTGCCAGCAGCGCCGGCCTAACTCCAAGTCGCGAGCAGTACTTC; cdr3_aa: CASSAGLTPSREQYF
v_call: TRBV15; clone_size: NA; d_call: TRBD1; j_call: TRBJ2-5; cdr3_nt: TGTGCCACCAGCGAGCAGGGGGATCGGGAAGAGACCCAGTACTTC; cdr3_aa: CATSEQGDREETQYF
v_call: TRBV29-1; clone_size: NA; d_call: NA; j_call: TRBJ2-3; cdr3_nt: TGCAGCGTCCTGGGGGGGCCAGATACGCAGTATTTT; cdr3_aa: CSVLGGPDTQYF
v_call: TRBV19; clone_size: few; d_call: TRBD1; j_call: TRBJ2-5; cdr3_nt: TGTGCCAGTAGTGGGGACAGGGGGCGAAGTGAGACCCAGTACTTC; cdr3_aa: CASSGDRGRSETQYF
v_call: TRBV25-1; clone_size: once; d_call: TRBD1; j_call: TRBJ1-5; cdr3_nt: TGTGCCAGCAGTGAACCGGACAGGCCAAATCAGCCCCAGCATTTT; cdr3_aa: CASSEPDRPNQPQHF
v_call: TRBV7-2; clone_size: few; d_call: NA; j_call: TRBJ2-2; cdr3_nt: TGTGCCAGCAGCGCGGACAGATACACCGGGGAGCTGTTTTTT; cdr3_aa: CASSADRYTGELFF
v_call: TRBV20-1; clone_size: few; d_call: NA; j_call: TRBJ2-3; cdr3_nt: TGCAGTGCTACAACGGCAGATACGCAGTATTTT; cdr3_aa: CSATTADTQYF
v_call: TRBV2; clone_size: NA; d_call: NA; j_call: TRBJ2-2; cdr3_nt: TGTGCCAGCAGTGAATCTGCCGGGGAGCTGTTTTTT; cdr3_aa: CASSESAGELFF
v_call: TRBV5-6; clone_size: NA; d_call: TRBD2; j_call: TRBJ2-5; cdr3_nt: TGTGCCAGCAGCTTGCTGCCTAGCGGAGCTAAAGGTCGGGAGACCCAGTACTTC; cdr3_aa: CASSLLPSGAKGRETQYF
v_call: TRBV10-3; clone_size: NA; d_call: NA; j_call: TRBJ2-7; cdr3_nt: TGTGCCATCAGTGAGTCCGGCAGGGGAGACGAGCAGTACTTC; cdr3_aa: CAISESGRGDEQYF
v_call: TRBV5-6; clone_size: few; d_call: NA; j_call: TRBJ2-5; cdr3_nt: TGTGCCAGCAGCTTGGCCAGGGAAGGGAAAGAGACCCAGTACTTC; cdr3_aa: CASSLAREGKETQYF
v_call: TRBV7-2; clone_size: few; d_call: NA; j_call: TRBJ2-1; cdr3_nt: TGTGCCAGCAGCTTCATCAGGGCTGGATACAATGAGCAGTTCTTC; cdr3_aa: CASSFIRAGYNEQFF
v_call: TRBV7-8; clone_size: few; d_call: TRBD1; j_call: TRBJ2-7; cdr3_nt: TGTGCCAGCAGCGAGAGGGACAGGGCGGGCGAGCAGTACTTC; cdr3_aa: CASSERDRAGEQYF
v_call: TRBV20-1; clone_size: NA; d_call: NA; j_call: TRBJ2-7; cdr3_nt: TGCAGTGCTAGACGGGACTACGAGCAGTACTTC; cdr3_aa: CSARRDYEQYF
v_call: TRBV15; clone_size: NA; d_call: TRBD2; j_call: TRBJ2-7; cdr3_nt: TGTGCCACCAGCAGAGAGAGAGTGGGGACTAGCATCGTCGAGCAGTACTTC; cdr3_aa: CATSRERVGTSIVEQYF
v_call: TRBV6-6; clone_size: NA; d_call: NA; j_call: TRBJ1-2; cdr3_nt: TGTGCCAGCAGTCCTTCCTCCGGGACGGCCTATGGCTACACCTTC; cdr3_aa: CASSPSSGTAYGYTF
v_call: TRBV4-3; clone_size: few; d_call: NA; j_call: TRBJ2-4; cdr3_nt: TGCGCCAGCAGCCAAGACCGGGGCGGAAACATTCAGTACTTC; cdr3_aa: CASSQDRGGNIQYF
v_call: TRBV11-1; clone_size: few; d_call: NA; j_call: TRBJ2-1; cdr3_nt: TGTGCCAGCAGCTTAGCTTCCGGAAACAATGAGCAGTTCTTC; cdr3_aa: CASSLASGNNEQFF
v_call: TRBV5-1; clone_size: NA; d_call: TRBD1; j_call: TRBJ2-3; cdr3_nt: TGCGCCAGCAGCTTGGAGCCAGGGGGCGCAGATACGCAGTATTTT; cdr3_aa: CASSLEPGGADTQYF
v_call: TRBV2; clone_size: NA; d_call: NA; j_call: TRBJ2-5; cdr3_nt: TGTGCCAGCAGTGGACTAGGGGCCCAAGAGACCCAGTACTTC; cdr3_aa: CASSGLGAQETQYF
v_call: TRBV7-2; clone_size: NA; d_call: NA; j_call: TRBJ1-2; cdr3_nt: TGTGCCAGCAGCTTAGCCCGGACAGCGTCTAACTATGGCTACACCTTC; cdr3_aa: CASSLARTASNYGYTF
v_call: TRBV19; clone_size: NA; d_call: TRBD1; j_call: TRBJ1-2; cdr3_nt: TGTGCCAGCCAACTTGACGGGACAGGGACACCTTGGAATGGCTACACCTTC; cdr3_aa: CASQLDGTGTPWNGYTF
v_call: TRBV6-9; clone_size: few; d_call: NA; j_call: TRBJ2-1; cdr3_nt: TGTGCCAGCAGGGAGGGCTCCGCGGGATCAAAGCAGTTCTTC; cdr3_aa: CASREGSAGSKQFF
v_call: TRBV9; clone_size: few; d_call: TRBD2; j_call: TRBJ2-1; cdr3_nt: TGTGCCAGCAGCGTAGGGGCTAGCGGGAGGTACAATGAGCAGTTCTTC; cdr3_aa: CASSVGASGRYNEQFF
v_call: TRBV20-1; clone_size: NA; d_call: NA; j_call: TRBJ2-3; cdr3_nt: TGCGGAGGGAGCAGCACAGATACGCAGTATTTT; cdr3_aa: CGGSSTDTQYF
v_call: TRBV5-8; clone_size: NA; d_call: NA; j_call: TRBJ1-6; cdr3_nt: TGTGCCAGCAGCTTGGGGAATTCACCCCTCCACTTT; cdr3_aa: CASSLGNSPLHF
v_call: TRBV5-1; clone_size: NA; d_call: NA; j_call: TRBJ2-2; cdr3_nt: TGCGCCAGCAGCGGTGGTTCGAACACCGGGGAGCTGTTTTTT; cdr3_aa: CASSGGSNTGELFF
v_call: TRBV15; clone_size: few; d_call: NA; j_call: TRBJ2-3; cdr3_nt: TGTGCCACCAGCAGATCAAACGGATACGGAGATACGCAGTATTTT; cdr3_aa: CATSRSNGYGDTQYF
v_call: TRBV11-2; clone_size: NA; d_call: NA; j_call: TRBJ2-5; cdr3_nt: TGTGCCAGCAGCGAGGGACGGAACCAAGAGACCCAGTACTTC; cdr3_aa: CASSEGRNQETQYF
v_call: TRBV25-1; clone_size: NA; d_call: TRBD1; j_call: TRBJ1-4; cdr3_nt: TGTGCCAGTGGAGGGGGCGGGAGTGAAAAACTGTTTTTT; cdr3_aa: CASGGGGSEKLFF
v_call: TRBV7-3; clone_size: few; d_call: TRBD2; j_call: TRBJ2-1; cdr3_nt: TGTGCCAGCAGCCCCACTAGCGGGAACAATGAGCAGTTCTTC; cdr3_aa: CASSPTSGNNEQFF
v_call: TRBV7-2; clone_size: few; d_call: TRBD1; j_call: TRBJ1-5; cdr3_nt: TGTGCCAGCAGCCCACAGGGGAACAATCAGCCCCAGCATTTT; cdr3_aa: CASSPQGNNQPQHF
v_call: TRBV15; clone_size: NA; d_call: NA; j_call: TRBJ2-7; cdr3_nt: TGTGCCACCAGCAGAAGGGGAGGCGAGCAGTACTTC; cdr3_aa: CATSRRGGEQYF
v_call: TRBV28; clone_size: few; d_call: NA; j_call: TRBJ2-3; cdr3_nt: TGTGCCAGTGAGAGGGCATCGGGAGTCACAGATACGCAGTATTTT; cdr3_aa: CASERASGVTDTQYF
v_call: TRBV7-9; clone_size: NA; d_call: TRBD1; j_call: TRBJ1-4; cdr3_nt: TGTGCCAGCAGCTTGGGACAGGGCGGTGAAAAACTGTTTTTT; cdr3_aa: CASSLGQGGEKLFF
v_call: TRBV5-1; clone_size: NA; d_call: NA; j_call: TRBJ2-5; cdr3_nt: TGCGCCAGCAGTTCCCGTCCTTCATTTGCGGGATACCTGGAGACCCAGTACTTC; cdr3_aa: CASSSRPSFAGYLETQYF
v_call: TRBV7-2; clone_size: few; d_call: TRBD2; j_call: TRBJ2-7; cdr3_nt: TGTGCCAGCAGCTTTCGGGTTAGCGGGATGGACGAGCAGTACTTC; cdr3_aa: CASSFRVSGMDEQYF
v_call: TRBV9; clone_size: few; d_call: TRBD2; j_call: TRBJ2-3; cdr3_nt: TGTGCCAGCAGCGTTTCGGGAGGGCCCGCAGATACGCAGTATTTT; cdr3_aa: CASSVSGGPADTQYF
v_call: TRBV6-5; clone_size: few; d_call: NA; j_call: TRBJ2-3; cdr3_nt: TGTGCCAGCAGGGGCGGTTTGTACACAGATACGCAGTATTTT; cdr3_aa: CASRGGLYTDTQYF
v_call: TRBV9; clone_size: NA; d_call: NA; j_call: TRBJ2-3; cdr3_nt: TGTGCCAGCAGCGTATGGGCGGGCACCGGCACAGATACGCAGTATTTT; cdr3_aa: CASSVWAGTGTDTQYF
v_call: TRBV4-3; clone_size: NA; d_call: NA; j_call: TRBJ1-1; cdr3_nt: TGCGCCAGCAGCCTAAAAAGGGGCACTGAAGCTTTCTTT; cdr3_aa: CASSLKRGTEAFF
v_call: TRBV21-1; clone_size: NA; d_call: NA; j_call: TRBJ2-5; cdr3_nt: TGTGCCAGCAGCAGAAAATGGCCGGGACAGCAAGAGACCCAGTACTTC; cdr3_aa: CASSRKWPGQQETQYF
v_call: TRBV5-1; clone_size: few; d_call: NA; j_call: TRBJ2-2; cdr3_nt: TGCGCCAGCAGAGCAACGGTGAACACCGGGGAGCTGTTTTTT; cdr3_aa: CASRATVNTGELFF
v_call: TRBV7-3; clone_size: NA; d_call: TRBD1; j_call: TRBJ2-1; cdr3_nt: TGTGCCAGCAGCGCACAACAGGGGATCTCCTACAATGAGCAGTTCTTC; cdr3_aa: CASSAQQGISYNEQFF
v_call: TRBV11-1; clone_size: few; d_call: NA; j_call: TRBJ1-2; cdr3_nt: TGTGCCAGCAGCCCACTCTCCGATGGCTACACCTTC; cdr3_aa: CASSPLSDGYTF
v_call: TRBV15; clone_size: NA; d_call: TRBD2; j_call: TRBJ2-1; cdr3_nt: TGTGCCACCAGCAGAACACAAGCGGGAGTGAAGAATGAGCAGTTCTTC; cdr3_aa: CATSRTQAGVKNEQFF
v_call: TRBV28; clone_size: NA; d_call: NA; j_call: TRBJ2-3; cdr3_nt: TGTGCCAGCACGATGGTAGATACGCAGTATTTT; cdr3_aa: CASTMVDTQYF
v_call: TRBV20-1; clone_size: few; d_call: NA; j_call: TRBJ2-7; cdr3_nt: TGCAGTGGTGGTAGCTCCTACGAGCAGTACTTC; cdr3_aa: CSGGSSYEQYF
v_call: TRBV6-5; clone_size: NA; d_call: NA; j_call: TRBJ2-3; cdr3_nt: TGTGCCAGCAGCCAAGCCGGAGGGCAGTATTTT; cdr3_aa: CASSQAGGQYF
v_call: TRBV7-3; clone_size: NA; d_call: TRBD2; j_call: TRBJ2-5; cdr3_nt: TGTGCCAGCAGCTCCGGACTAGGGCCGTCGGAGACCCAGTACTTC; cdr3_aa: CASSSGLGPSETQYF
v_call: TRBV5-4; clone_size: NA; d_call: TRBD1; j_call: TRBJ2-1; cdr3_nt: TGTGCCAGCAGCTTAGGACAGGGCGATGAGCAGTTCTTC; cdr3_aa: CASSLGQGDEQFF
v_call: TRBV5-4; clone_size: NA; d_call: NA; j_call: TRBJ2-1; cdr3_nt: TGTGCCAGCAGCTTGGCCCGACTTTCTTACAATGAGCAGTTCTTC; cdr3_aa: CASSLARLSYNEQFF
v_call: TRBV7-9; clone_size: few; d_call: TRBD1; j_call: TRBJ1-6; cdr3_nt: TGTGCCAGCAGCTTGGGACAGAGCTCCTATAATTCACCCCTCCACTTT; cdr3_aa: CASSLGQSSYNSPLHF
v_call: TRBV25-1; clone_size: NA; d_call: NA; j_call: TRBJ1-5; cdr3_nt: TGTGCCAGCAGTGGGGTGGGGAATCATCAGCCCCAGCATTTT; cdr3_aa: CASSGVGNHQPQHF